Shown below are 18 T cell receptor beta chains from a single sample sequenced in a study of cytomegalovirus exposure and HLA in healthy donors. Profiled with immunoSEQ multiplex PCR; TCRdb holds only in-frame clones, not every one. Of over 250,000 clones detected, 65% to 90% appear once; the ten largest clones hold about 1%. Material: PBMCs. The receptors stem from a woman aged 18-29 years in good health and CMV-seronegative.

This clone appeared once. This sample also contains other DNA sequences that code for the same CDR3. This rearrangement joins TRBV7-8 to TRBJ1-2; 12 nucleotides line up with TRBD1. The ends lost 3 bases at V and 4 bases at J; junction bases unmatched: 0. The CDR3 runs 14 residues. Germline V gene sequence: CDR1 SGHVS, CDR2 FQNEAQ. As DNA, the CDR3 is TGTGCCAGCAGCTTGGGACAGGGGGCCTATGGCTACACCTTC. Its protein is CASSLGQGAYGYTF.

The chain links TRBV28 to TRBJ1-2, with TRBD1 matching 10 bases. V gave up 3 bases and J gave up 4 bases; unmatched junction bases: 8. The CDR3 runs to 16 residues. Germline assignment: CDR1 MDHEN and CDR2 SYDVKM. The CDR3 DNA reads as TGTGCCAGCAGTTTGGCAGGGACAGGGGACGGCTATGGCTACACCTTC. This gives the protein CASSLAGTGDGYGYTF.

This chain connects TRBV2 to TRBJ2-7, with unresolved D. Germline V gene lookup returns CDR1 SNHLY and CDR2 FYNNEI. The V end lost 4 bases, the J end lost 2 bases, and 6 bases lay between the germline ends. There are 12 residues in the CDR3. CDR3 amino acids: CASSGSPYEQYF. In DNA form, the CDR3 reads TGTGCCAGCAGTGGGAGCCCCTACGAGCAGTACTTC.

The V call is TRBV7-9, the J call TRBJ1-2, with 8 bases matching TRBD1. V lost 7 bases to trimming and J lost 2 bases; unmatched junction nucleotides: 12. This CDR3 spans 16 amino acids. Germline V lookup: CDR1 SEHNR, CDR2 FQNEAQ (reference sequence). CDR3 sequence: CASIKHQGQVNYGYTF. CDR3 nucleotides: TGTGCCAGCATCAAACACCAGGGACAGGTGAACTATGGCTACACCTTC.

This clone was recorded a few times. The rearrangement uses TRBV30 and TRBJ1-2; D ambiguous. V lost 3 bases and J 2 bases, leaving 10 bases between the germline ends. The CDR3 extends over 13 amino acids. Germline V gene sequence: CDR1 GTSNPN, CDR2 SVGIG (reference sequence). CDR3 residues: CAWRRGPNYGYTF. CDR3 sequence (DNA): TGTGCCTGGAGGAGAGGGCCAAACTATGGCTACACCTTC.

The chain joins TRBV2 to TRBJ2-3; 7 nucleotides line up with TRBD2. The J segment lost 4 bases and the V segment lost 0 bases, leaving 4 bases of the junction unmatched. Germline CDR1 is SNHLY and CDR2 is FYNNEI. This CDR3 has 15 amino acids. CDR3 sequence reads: CASSEAGGMADTQYF. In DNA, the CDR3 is TGTGCCAGCAGTGAAGCGGGAGGGATGGCAGATACGCAGTATTTT.

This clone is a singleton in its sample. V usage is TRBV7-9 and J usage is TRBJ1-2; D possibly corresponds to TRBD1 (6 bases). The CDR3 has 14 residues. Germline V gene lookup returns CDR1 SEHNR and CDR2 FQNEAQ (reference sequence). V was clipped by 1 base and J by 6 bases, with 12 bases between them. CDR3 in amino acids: CASSLVGSGDGYTF. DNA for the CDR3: TGTGCCAGCAGCTTAGTTGGGTCAGGGGATGGCTACACCTTC.

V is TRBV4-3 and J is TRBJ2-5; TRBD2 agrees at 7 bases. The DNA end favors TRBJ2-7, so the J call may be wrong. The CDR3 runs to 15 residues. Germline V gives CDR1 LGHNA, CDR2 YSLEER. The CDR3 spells CASSQDPGGSDEQYF. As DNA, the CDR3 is TGCGCCAGCAGCCAAGATCCGGGGGGTTCCGACGAGCAGTACTTC.

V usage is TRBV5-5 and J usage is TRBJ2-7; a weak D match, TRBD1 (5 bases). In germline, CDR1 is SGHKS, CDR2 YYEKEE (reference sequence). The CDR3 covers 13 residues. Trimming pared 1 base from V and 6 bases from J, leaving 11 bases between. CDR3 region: CASSLSRAGEQYF. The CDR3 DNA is TGTGCCAGCAGCTTGTCCAGGGCAGGCGAGCAGTACTTC.

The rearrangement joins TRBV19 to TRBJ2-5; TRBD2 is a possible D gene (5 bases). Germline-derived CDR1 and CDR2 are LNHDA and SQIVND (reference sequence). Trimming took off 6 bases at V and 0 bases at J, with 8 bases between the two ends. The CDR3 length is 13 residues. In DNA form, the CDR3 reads TGTGCCAGTAGGACTATAAACCAAGAGACCCAGTACTTC. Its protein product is CASRTINQETQYF.

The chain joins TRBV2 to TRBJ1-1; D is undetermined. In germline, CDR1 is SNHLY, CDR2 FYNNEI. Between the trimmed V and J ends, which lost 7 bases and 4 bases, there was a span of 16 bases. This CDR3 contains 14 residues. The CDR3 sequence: CASTVEGGRTEAFF. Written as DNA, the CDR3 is TGTGCCAGCACCGTTGAGGGTGGGCGCACTGAAGCTTTCTTT.

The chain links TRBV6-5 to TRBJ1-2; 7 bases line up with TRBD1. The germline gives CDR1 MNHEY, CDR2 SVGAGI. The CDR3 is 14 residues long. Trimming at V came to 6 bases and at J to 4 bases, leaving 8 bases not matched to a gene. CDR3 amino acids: CASRIGGQVYGYTF. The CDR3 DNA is TGTGCCAGCAGGATTGGAGGACAGGTCTATGGCTACACCTTC.

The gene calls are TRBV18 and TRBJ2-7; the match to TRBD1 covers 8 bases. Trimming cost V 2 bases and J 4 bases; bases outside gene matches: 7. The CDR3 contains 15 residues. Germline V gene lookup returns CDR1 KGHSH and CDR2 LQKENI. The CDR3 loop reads CASSPAQGAEYEQYF. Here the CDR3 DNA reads TGTGCCAGCTCACCAGCCCAGGGGGCGGAGTACGAGCAGTACTTC.

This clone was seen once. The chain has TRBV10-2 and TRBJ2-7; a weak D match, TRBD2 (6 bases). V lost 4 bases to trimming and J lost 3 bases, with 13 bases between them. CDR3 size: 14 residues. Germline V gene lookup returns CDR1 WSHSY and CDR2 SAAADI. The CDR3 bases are TGCGCCAGCAGTGTCGTAGCAGCGGGCTACGAGCAGTACTTC. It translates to CASSVVAAGYEQYF.

The CDR3 DNA is TGTGCCAGCTCACCAGGACAGGGCACTTACAATGAGCAGTTCTTC. It yields the protein CASSPGQGTYNEQFF. The chain employs TRBV18 and TRBJ2-1; 8 bases map to TRBD1. The CDR3 has 15 amino acids. The V gene's germline CDR1 is KGHSH and CDR2 LQKENI. Unmatched junction bases numbered 4, after V lost 2 bases and J lost 4 bases.

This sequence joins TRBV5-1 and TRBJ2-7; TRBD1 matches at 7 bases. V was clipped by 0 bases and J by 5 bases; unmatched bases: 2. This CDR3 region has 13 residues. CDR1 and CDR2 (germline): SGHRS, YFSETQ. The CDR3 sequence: CASSLDRGHEQYF. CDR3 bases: TGCGCCAGCAGCTTGGACAGGGGCCACGAGCAGTACTTC.

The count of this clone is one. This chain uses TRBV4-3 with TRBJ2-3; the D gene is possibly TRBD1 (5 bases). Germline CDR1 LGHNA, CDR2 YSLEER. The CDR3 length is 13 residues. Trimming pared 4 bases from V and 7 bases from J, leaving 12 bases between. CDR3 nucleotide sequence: TGCGCCAGCAGCCCTGGACACGGTTATACGCAGTATTTT. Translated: CASSPGHGYTQYF.

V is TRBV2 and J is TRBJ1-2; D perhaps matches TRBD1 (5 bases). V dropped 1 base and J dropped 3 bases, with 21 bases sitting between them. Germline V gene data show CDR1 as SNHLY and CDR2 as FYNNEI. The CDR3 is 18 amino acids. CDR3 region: CASSEGGMGGRRDYGYTF. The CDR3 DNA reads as TGTGCCAGCAGTGAAGGGGGGATGGGAGGCAGGCGAGACTATGGCTACACCTTC.